What follows describes a single TCR beta chain. This sample is drawn from a study of blood T cell repertoires in COVID-19. Germline V lookup: CDR1 SGHRS, CDR2 YFSETQ. This CDR3 spans 13 amino acids. The ends were cut back, 1 base at V and 2 bases at J, with 6 bases in the middle. Measured with immunoSEQ multiplex PCR; TCRdb has only the in-frame clones, and not every one. The table has under 400,000 clones, approximately 87% seen once. The rearrangement links TRBV5-1 to TRBJ1-2; D is unresolved. The specimen sequenced was peripheral blood. This receptor was taken from a woman in her twenties or thirties with COVID-19, enrolled during active disease. The CDR3 protein is CASSLSQNYGYTF. CDR3 sequence (DNA): TGCGCCAGCAGCTTGTCACAGAACTATGGCTACACCTTC.